This T cell receptor beta chain is drawn from a study of blood T cell repertoires in COVID-19. Study summary: Material from acute and convalescent COVID-19 was sourced from the United States, Italy and Spain. Nucleic acid was either cDNA or gDNA, and it came from T cells, B-cell-depleted T cells, or PBMCs.

Produced via immunoSEQ multiplex PCR; TCRdb's table is partial and in-frame only. This table has approximately 53,000 clones, less than 90% appearing once. The CDR3 spans 15 residues. V shed 5 bases and J 5 bases; nucleotides not matched to a gene: 11. From germline, CDR1 is SEHNR and CDR2 FQNEAQ (reference sequence). Sequencing was performed on peripheral blood. The source is a human donor in a cohort sampled during active COVID-19. The chain is built from TRBV7-9 and TRBJ1-1; 7 bases match TRBD1. CDR3 sequence: CASSQIRQGGTEAFF. The DNA of the CDR3 is TGTGCCAGCAGCCAAATAAGACAGGGCGGTACTGAAGCTTTCTTT.